One and the same sample provided the 9 T cell receptor beta chains below, sequenced in a study of post-analysis software for immune sequencing data (dated by TCRdb to about 2015). Study-wide findings and limitations: Patients showed significantly higher frequencies than controls for about 5 TRBV segments, among them TRBV5-6, TRBV5-1 and TRBV20-1.

These receptors' antigens are unknown. To prepare the library, PCR was applied. The sample was run on an Illumina HiSeq 2500. To reduce PCR and sequencing biases, unique molecular identifiers were incorporated into the TCR beta cDNA libraries. The public reads were quality trimmed at Q25 with fastp and then assembled into clones with MiXCR by TCRdb, keeping productive beta chains. Rows with a matching CDR3 protein are joined into one entry that keeps the most common DNA and genes. This sample lists around 770,000 distinct CDR3 sequences; 35% to 55% were detected once. 4.9% of the sample is held by the ten biggest clonotypes. The sample comprised blood. The receptor source for this set is a girl aged 10-17 years with multiple sclerosis.

The chain employs TRBV20-1 and TRBJ2-7; TRBD2 is a possible D gene (5 bases). The CDR3 consists of 14 residues. The germline gives CDR1 DFQATT, CDR2 SNEGSKA (reference sequence). With 1 base removed from V and 3 bases from J, the gap between germline ends came to 13 bases. The CDR3 region is CSARGLSGDYEQYF. The CDR3 DNA sequence: TGCAGTGCTAGAGGGCTAAGCGGCGACTACGAGCAGTACTTC.

A note on this clonotype: This sequence may be a read error, since a much larger clone differs from it by one base. This chain uses TRBV5-1 with TRBJ2-7; perhaps D is TRBD1 or TRBD2 (5 bases each). Germline lookup yields CDR1 SGHRS and CDR2 YFSETQ. This CDR3 is built from 14 residues. Trimming took off 2 bases at V and 7 bases at J, with 16 bases between the two ends. In nucleotides, the CDR3 is TGCGCCAGCAGCTTCGGGACCCAGAGGAATGAGCAGTACTTC. It translates to CASSFGTQRNEQYF.

This chain joins TRBV29-1 and TRBJ2-2; 9 nucleotides agree with TRBD1. The length of the CDR3 is 14 residues. Germline CDR1 reads SQVTM; CDR2 reads ANQGSEA. V trimming: 7 bases; J trimming: 4 bases; junction bases outside the gene matches: 7. The CDR3 DNA reads TGCAGCGCCGTTTCGACAGGGGGCACCGGGGAGCTGTTTTTT. It specifies CSAVSTGGTGELFF.

In its sample, this clonotype was seen a few times. The chain carries TRBV12-3 or TRBV12-4 and TRBJ2-1, with a weak D call TRBD1 (8 bases). The V gene lost 1 base and the J gene lost 5 bases, with 24 bases spanning the gap. The CDR3 length is 19 residues. CDR3 sequence: CASSLGVGGTTGANNEQFF. Written as DNA, the CDR3 is TGTGCCAGCAGTTTAGGTGTGGGGGGGACGACAGGGGCCAACAATGAGCAGTTCTTC.

This clonotype was found a few times. The CDR3 coding sequence is TGTGCCAGCAGCCAAGTCCCCACGGCAGGGAGGCGCGGGGAGCTGTTTTTT. Its protein product is CASSQVPTAGRRGELFF. The V gene is TRBV3-1, the J gene TRBJ2-2, with D perhaps TRBD2 (6 bases). The CDR3 length is 17 residues. The V gene lost 1 base and the J gene lost 7 bases, with 19 bases spanning the gap. Germline CDR1 reads LGHDT; CDR2 reads YNNKEL (reference sequence).

Concerning this clonotype itself: This may be a read error, as it is one base from a much larger clone. The V gene is TRBV7-3, the J gene TRBJ2-1; TRBD2 agrees at 10 bases. The J call is uncertain, as TRBJ2-7 better fits the DNA end. Germline V CDR1 and CDR2: SGHTA, FQGTGA. The CDR3 sequence is 15 residues long. The CDR3 DNA sequence: TGTGCCAGCAGCTTACTAGCGGGAGAATTAGATGAGCAGTACTTC. Encoded protein: CASSLLAGELDEQYF.

A few counts support this clonotype. V usage is TRBV10-3 and J usage is TRBJ1-1; D is uncertain. CDR3 length equals 13 residues. Trimming took off 3 bases at V and 4 bases at J, with 9 bases between the two ends. CDR1 is ENHRY and CDR2 is SYGVKD in the germline V gene. The CDR3 nucleotides read TGTGCCATCAGTGACGGGGTTGGCACTGAAGCTTTCTTT. It codes for CAISDGVGTEAFF.

For this clonotype: This CDR3 is missing its conserved last phenylalanine or tryptophan, likely due to a read error. The chain carries TRBV29-1 and TRBJ2-7; perhaps TRBD1 as D (6 bases). Trimming shortened V by 6 bases and J by 3 bases, and 12 bases separated the two germline ends. Germline CDR1 is SQVTM and CDR2 is ANQGSEA. The CDR3 extends over 12 amino acids. The CDR3 bases are TGCAGCGTGTCTGACAGGTACTACGAGCAGTACTTA. Translated: CSVSDRYYEQYL.

This clonotype appeared a single time. The chain couples TRBV27 to TRBJ2-7; perhaps D is TRBD1 or TRBD2 (5 bases each). The CDR3 runs 15 residues. The germline V and J ends were trimmed by 0 bases and 6 bases, with 15 bases remaining between them. Germline loops: CDR1 MNHEY, CDR2 SMNVEV (reference sequence). The CDR3: CASSLSIMGVSEQYF. The CDR3 DNA reads as TGTGCCAGCAGTTTATCGATAATGGGGGTCTCCGAGCAGTACTTC.